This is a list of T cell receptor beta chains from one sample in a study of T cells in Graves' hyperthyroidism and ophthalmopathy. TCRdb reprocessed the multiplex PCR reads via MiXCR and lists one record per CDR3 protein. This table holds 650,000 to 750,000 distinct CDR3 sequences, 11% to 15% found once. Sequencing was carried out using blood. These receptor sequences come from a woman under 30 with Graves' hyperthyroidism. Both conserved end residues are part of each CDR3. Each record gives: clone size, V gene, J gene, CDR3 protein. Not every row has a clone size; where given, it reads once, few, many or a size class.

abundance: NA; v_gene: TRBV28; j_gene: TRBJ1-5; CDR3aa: CASTLGPQPQHF
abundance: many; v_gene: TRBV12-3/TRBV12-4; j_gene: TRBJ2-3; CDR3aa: CASSGTGDRKDTQYF
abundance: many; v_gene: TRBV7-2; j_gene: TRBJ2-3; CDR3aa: CASSLNMGGDTQYF
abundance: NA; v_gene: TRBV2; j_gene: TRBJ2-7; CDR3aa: CASSWTSGSEQYF
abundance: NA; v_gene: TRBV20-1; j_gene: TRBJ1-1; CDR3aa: CSARDERQSRKEAFF
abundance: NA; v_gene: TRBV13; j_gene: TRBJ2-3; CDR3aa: CASSPGTGAQYF
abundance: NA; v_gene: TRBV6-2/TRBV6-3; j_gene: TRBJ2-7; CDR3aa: CASSQLKGAVSYEQYF
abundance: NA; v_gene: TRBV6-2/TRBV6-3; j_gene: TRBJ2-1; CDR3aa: CASSYTSTYNEQFF
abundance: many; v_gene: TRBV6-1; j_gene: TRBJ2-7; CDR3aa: CASSYTAGVQQYF
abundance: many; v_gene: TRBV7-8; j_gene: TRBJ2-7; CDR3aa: CASSFFGNRNYEQYF
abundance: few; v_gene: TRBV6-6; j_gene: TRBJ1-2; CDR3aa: CASSYKGGTYGYTF
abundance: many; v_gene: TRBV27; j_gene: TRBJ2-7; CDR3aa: CASSTPLSGYSYEQYF
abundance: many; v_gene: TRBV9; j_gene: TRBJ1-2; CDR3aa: CASSVVPASRGVGKGYTF
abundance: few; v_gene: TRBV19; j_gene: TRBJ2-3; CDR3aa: CASRGQRPTDTQYF
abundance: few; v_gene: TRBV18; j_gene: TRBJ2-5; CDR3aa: CASSPPQLQETQYF
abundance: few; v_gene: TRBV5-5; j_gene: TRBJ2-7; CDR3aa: CASSLVQGVYEQYF
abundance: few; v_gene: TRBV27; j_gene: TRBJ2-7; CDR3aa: CASSSHQTGIPYEQYF
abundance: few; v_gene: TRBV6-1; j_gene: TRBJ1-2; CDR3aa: CASTTSGGNYGYTF
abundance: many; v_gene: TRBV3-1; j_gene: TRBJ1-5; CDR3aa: CASSAGQPNQPQHF
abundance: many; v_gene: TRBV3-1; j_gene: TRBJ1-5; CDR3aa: CASSQGGQGGQPQHF
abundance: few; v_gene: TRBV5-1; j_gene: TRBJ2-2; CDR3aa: CASSLGQPWNTGELFF
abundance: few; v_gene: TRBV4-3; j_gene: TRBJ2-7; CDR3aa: CASSQVLEAYEQYF
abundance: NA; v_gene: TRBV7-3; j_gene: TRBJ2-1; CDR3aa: CASSLGRTPYNEQFF
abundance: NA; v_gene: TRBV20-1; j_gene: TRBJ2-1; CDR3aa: CSARRGGGINEQFF
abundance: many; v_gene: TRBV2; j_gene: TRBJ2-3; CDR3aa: CASAHLGYSTDTQYF
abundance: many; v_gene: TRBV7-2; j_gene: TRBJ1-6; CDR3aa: CASSLGQSRGNSPLHF
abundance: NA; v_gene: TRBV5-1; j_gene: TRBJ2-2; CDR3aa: CASSFQGGGAGELFF
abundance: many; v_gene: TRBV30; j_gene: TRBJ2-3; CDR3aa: CAWSVGSRRSDTQYF
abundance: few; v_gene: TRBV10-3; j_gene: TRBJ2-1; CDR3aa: CAISGGGGLAVNEQFF